This TCR beta chain stems from a study of a mutant IDH1 vaccine in newly diagnosed glioma. Study context: Treated patients had a mean age of approximately 40 years and a 62.5% male, 37.5% female split. Antecedent treatment encompassed radiotherapy, temozolomide, or their combination; the majority received both. Study findings and constraints: Apparently, pseudoprogression bore no relation to changes among the top peripheral T cell clonotypes. Patients mounted vaccine-induced immune responses in 90% to 95% of cases.

V shed 2 bases and J shed 4 bases, with 12 bases lying between them. The germline V gene encodes CDR1 SQVTM and CDR2 ANQGSEA. The CDR3 is made up of 13 amino acids. Sample time point: baseline, week 1 (first vaccination visit). Specified treatment: pre-vaccination baseline after standard-of-care therapy. The protocol was immunoSEQ multiplex PCR, while the TCRdb copy is restricted to in-frame clones and leaves out a portion. This sample has 20,000 to 25,000 clones, with 93% found just once. Notes on this clone: Antigen unknown.

The sample consisted of PBMCs, taken from a glioma patient treated with radiotherapy, temozolomide or both. The chain is built from TRBV29-1 and TRBJ2-7, with D perhaps matching TRBD2 (6 bases). This TCR was recovered from a man in his forties with glioma. For the CDR3, the DNA is TGCAGCGTTGAACGGGGGTCGAGTTACGAGCAGTACTTC. The encoded protein is CSVERGSSYEQYF.